What follows is one TCR beta chain and its context. These data originate in a study of blood T cell repertoires in COVID-19. The table came from immunoSEQ multiplex PCR; TCRdb's copy has only in-frame clones and leaves some out. The sample has 400,000 to 450,000 clones, approximately 90% seen once; the top ten hold 10% to 15%. This CDR3 is built from 12 residues. Trimming shortened V by 7 bases and J by 1 base, and 8 bases separated the two germline ends. Germline V lookup: CDR1 MDHEN, CDR2 SYDVKM. This chain connects TRBV28 to TRBJ2-7; tentative D call: TRBD1 (6 bases). The sequencing input was peripheral blood. This sequence was found in a woman between 45 and 65 years old with COVID-19, enrolled during active disease. The CDR3 region is CASKGVSYEQYF. CDR3 bases: TGTGCCAGCAAGGGGGTATCCTACGAGCAGTACTTC.